The T cell receptor (beta chain) under discussion was sequenced for a study of regulatory T cells in long-lasting Graves disease. This CDR3 contains 13 residues. V was clipped by 5 bases and J by 6 bases; unmatched bases: 5. Germline CDR1 is PRHDT and CDR2 is FYEKMQ (reference sequence). Relying on iRepertoire HTBI primers and Arm-PCR of CDR3 regions, the team built TCR beta libraries. Using its own MiXCR run on the multiplex PCR reads, TCRdb lists one record per CDR3 protein. Of 350,000 to 500,000 distinct CDR3 sequences listed, 16% are singletons. Study-wide results and limits: The study found lower TCR diversity in persistent Graves' patients than in newly diagnosed ones. It was in persistent disease that TRBV28, TRBJ1-2 and TRBJ2-5 were favored.

Time point given: newly diagnosed GD, antithyroid drugs for less than 3 months. Generation of the TCR library employed RNA extracted from PBMCs. To note about this clonotype: Its antigen is not identified.

The same specimen was also included in a second study, on T cells in Graves' hyperthyroidism and ophthalmopathy. From that study: Exclusion criteria comprised uncontrolled infection, other autoimmune disease, pregnancy or lactation. Appearing also in blood were most of the thyroid clonotypes expanded above 0.001.

The clonotype originates from a woman in her twenties or thirties with Graves disease. The chain is built from TRBV13 and TRBJ1-1, with TRBD1 identical over 8 bases. The source was peripheral blood mononuclear cells (PBMCs), collected at new diagnosis, from a patient treated with antithyroid drugs. The CDR3, as DNA: TGTGCCAGCAGCACGGGACAGGTAGCTGAAGCTTTCTTT. Amino acids: CASSTGQVAEAFF.